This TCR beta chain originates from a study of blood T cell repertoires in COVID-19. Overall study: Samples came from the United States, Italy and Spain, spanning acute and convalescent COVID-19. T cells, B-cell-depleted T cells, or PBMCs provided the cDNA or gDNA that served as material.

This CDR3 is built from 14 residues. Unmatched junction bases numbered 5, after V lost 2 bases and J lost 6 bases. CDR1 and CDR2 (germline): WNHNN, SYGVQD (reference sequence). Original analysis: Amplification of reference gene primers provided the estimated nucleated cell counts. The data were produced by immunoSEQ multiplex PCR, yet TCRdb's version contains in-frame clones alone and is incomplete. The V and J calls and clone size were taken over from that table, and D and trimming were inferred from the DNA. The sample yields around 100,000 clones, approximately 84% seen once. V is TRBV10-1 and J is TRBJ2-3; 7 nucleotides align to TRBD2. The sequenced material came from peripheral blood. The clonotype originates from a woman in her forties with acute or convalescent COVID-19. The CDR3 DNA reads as TGCGCCAGCAGTGAGATAGCGGGTGGGGATACGCAGTATTTT. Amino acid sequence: CASSEIAGGDTQYF.